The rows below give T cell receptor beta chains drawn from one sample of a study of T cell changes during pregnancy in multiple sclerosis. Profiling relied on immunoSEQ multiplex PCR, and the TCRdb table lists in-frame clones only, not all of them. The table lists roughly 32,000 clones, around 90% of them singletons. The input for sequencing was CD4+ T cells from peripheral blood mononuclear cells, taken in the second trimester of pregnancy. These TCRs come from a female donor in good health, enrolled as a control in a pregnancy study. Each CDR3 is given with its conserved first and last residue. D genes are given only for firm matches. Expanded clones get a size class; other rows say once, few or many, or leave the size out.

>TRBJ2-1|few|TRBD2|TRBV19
TGTGCCAGTAGTATAAAGGGGGTGATCCTAGCGGGGGTCAATGAGCAGTTCTTC
CASSIKGVILAGVNEQFF
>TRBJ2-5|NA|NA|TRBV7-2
TGTGCCAGCAGCTTAGTGGCGGGGCCACAAGAGACCCAGTACTTC
CASSLVAGPQETQYF
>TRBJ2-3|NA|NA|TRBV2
TGTGCCAGCAGCCCGTATGTAGCTGATAGCACAGATACGCAGTATTTT
CASSPYVADSTDTQYF
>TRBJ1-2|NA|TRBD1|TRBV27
TGTGCCAGCAGTAAGGAGGACAGGGGCAACTATGGCTACACCTTC
CASSKEDRGNYGYTF
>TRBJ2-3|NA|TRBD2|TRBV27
TGTGCCAGCAGTGACGCGGGACTAGGGGCGAGAGATACGCAGTATTTT
CASSDAGLGARDTQYF
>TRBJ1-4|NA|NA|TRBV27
TGTGCCAGCAGTCTTAGGACCTCTATCCGAGGGGAAAAACTGTTTTTT
CASSLRTSIRGEKLFF
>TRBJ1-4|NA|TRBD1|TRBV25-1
TGTGCCAGCAGTGAACTGATCTCCGGGACAGTCAATGAAAAACTGTTTTTT
CASSELISGTVNEKLFF
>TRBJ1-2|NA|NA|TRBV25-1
TGTGCCAGCAGTGATTCCAGGTCCGGCACCATCTATGGCTACACCTTC
CASSDSRSGTIYGYTF
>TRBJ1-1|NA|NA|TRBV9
TGTGCCAGCAGCGCCCAACAGGTAAACACTGAAGCTTTCTTT
CASSAQQVNTEAFF
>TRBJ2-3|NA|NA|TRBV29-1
TGCAGCGTTGACTGGAACAGGGCAACAGATACGCAGTATTTT
CSVDWNRATDTQYF
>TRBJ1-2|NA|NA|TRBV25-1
TGTGCCAGCGGGACTGATTACTATGGCTACACCTTC
CASGTDYYGYTF
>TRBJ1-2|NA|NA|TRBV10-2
TGCGCCAGCAGTGGACAGTTGCTTAACTATGGCTACACCTTC
CASSGQLLNYGYTF
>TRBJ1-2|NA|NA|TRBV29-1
TGCAGCGTTGACGGGGGTTTAGGCTACACCTTC
CSVDGGLGYTF
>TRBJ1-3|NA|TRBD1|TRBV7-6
TGTGCCAGCAGCGGACAGGGACGCGGAAACACCATATATTTT
CASSGQGRGNTIYF
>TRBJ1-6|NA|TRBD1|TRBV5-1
TGCGCCAGCAGTTATGAAACCGGGACAGCGAATTCACCCCTCCACTTT
CASSYETGTANSPLHF
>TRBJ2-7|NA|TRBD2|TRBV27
TGTGCCAGCAGCCTAAGGGTAGCGGGTCTCAACAAGCCCACTCCTCCCTACGAGCAGTACTTC
CASSLRVAGLNKPTPPYEQYF
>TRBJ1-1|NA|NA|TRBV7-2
TGTGCCAGCAGCTTAGTTGGGGGCGGGGCTTTCTTT
CASSLVGGGAFF
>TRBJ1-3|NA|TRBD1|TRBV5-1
TGCGCCAGCAGCATGGGACAGGGGGATTCTGGAAACACCATATATTTT
CASSMGQGDSGNTIYF
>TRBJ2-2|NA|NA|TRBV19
TGTGCCAGTAGTATAGGCCCGGGGACCGGGGAGCTGTTTTTT
CASSIGPGTGELFF
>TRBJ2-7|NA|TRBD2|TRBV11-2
TGTGCCAGCAGCTCAACTAGCGGGAGGTCGTACGAGCAGTACTTC
CASSSTSGRSYEQYF
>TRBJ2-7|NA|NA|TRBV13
TGTGCCAGCAGCAACCTAGGAACCTCCTACGAGCAGTACTTC
CASSNLGTSYEQYF
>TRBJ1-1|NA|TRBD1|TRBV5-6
TGTGCCAGCAGCCCGCAGGACAGGGTGAATACTGAAGCTTTCTTT
CASSPQDRVNTEAFF
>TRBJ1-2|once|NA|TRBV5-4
TGTGCCAGCAGCTTGCAGGGGAGCTATGGCTACACCTTC
CASSLQGSYGYTF
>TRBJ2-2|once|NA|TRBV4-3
TGCGCCAGCAGCCAAGCACAATACGAGGTTGGGGAGCTGTTTTTT
CASSQAQYEVGELFF
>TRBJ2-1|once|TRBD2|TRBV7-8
TGTGCCAGCAGCTTAGCGGGGACTAGCGGGGGGCCCAGCCGATACAATGAGCAGTTCTTC
CASSLAGTSGGPSRYNEQFF
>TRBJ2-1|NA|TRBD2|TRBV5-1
TGCGCCAGCAGCTCGGGACTAGCGGGGGAGTCCAATGAGCAGTTCTTC
CASSSGLAGESNEQFF
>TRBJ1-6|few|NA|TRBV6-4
TGTGCCAGCAGCTTCGGCCCGGGTTCGGGACCCCTCCACTTT
CASSFGPGSGPLHF
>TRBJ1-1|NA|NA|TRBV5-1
TGCGCCAGCACCCTGGGGGGGGTGGACACTGAAGCTTTCTTT
CASTLGGVDTEAFF
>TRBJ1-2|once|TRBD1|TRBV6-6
TGTGCCAGCAGGCCCGGGACAGCTAACTATGGCTACACCTTC
CASRPGTANYGYTF
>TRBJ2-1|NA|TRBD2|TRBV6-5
TGTGCCAGCAGCTTTCGGCTAGCGGGAGGGAATGAGCAGTTCTTC
CASSFRLAGGNEQFF
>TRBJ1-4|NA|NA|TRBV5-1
TGCGCCAGCAGCCCGGGGGGCGGTAATGAAAAACTGTTTTTT
CASSPGGGNEKLFF
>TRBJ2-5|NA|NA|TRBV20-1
TGCAGTGCGAGGCAAGAGACCCAGTACTTC
CSARQETQYF
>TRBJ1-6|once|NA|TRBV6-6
TGTGCCAGCAGTCGCGACAGTTATAATTCACCCCTCCACTTT
CASSRDSYNSPLHF
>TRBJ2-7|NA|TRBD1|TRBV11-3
TGTGCCAGCAGCCCCCGACAGGGCGCCTACGAGCAGTACTTC
CASSPRQGAYEQYF
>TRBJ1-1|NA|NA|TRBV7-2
TGTGCCAGCAGCCCGGAGGTGGGCAGGGGGAACACTGAAGCTTTCTTT
CASSPEVGRGNTEAFF
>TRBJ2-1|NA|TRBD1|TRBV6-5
TGTGCCAGCAGGCTAACAGGGGGCAATGAGCAGTTCTTC
CASRLTGGNEQFF
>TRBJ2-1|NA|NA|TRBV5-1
TGCGCCAGCAGCTTGGGGCAGGGACATACGGGCGATGAGCAGTTCTTC
CASSLGQGHTGDEQFF
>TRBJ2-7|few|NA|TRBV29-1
TGCAGCGTCGAAAGACAGTACGAGCAGTACTTC
CSVERQYEQYF
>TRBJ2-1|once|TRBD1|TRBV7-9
TGTGCCAGCAGCCCGAGGACAGGACACAATGAGCAGTTCTTC
CASSPRTGHNEQFF
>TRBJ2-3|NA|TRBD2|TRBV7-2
TGTGCCAGCAGCCTAGGACTAGCTGATACAGATACGCAGTATTTT
CASSLGLADTDTQYF
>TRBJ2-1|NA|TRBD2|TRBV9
TGTGCCAGCAGCGTAGCTACTAGCGGGGGGTTGGTGTTCTTC
CASSVATSGGLVFF